This T cell receptor beta chain was sequenced for a study of brain T cells in children with intractable seizures. Stated time point: blood from clinic visit 5 months post-surgery; TSC patient then seizure free. Only cases whose brain tissue showed the highest T cell transcript signatures were sequenced. At least one anti-epileptic drug was given before surgery. This CDR3 is built from 15 residues. Trimming took off 4 bases at V and 2 bases at J, with 14 bases between the two ends. Germline lookup yields CDR1 SEHNR and CDR2 FQNEAQ (reference sequence). A note on this clone: Its antigen is not known.

Regarding the study as a whole: Clones missing pre-surgery may reflect undersampling of that blood sample. HCMV serostatus was not known, and viral specificity came from CDR3 similarity only.

Assay: immunoSEQ multiplex PCR; the TCRdb copy retains only in-frame clones and omits some. This repertoire shows hundreds of thousands of clones, 93% found once; its top ten account for about 5.8%. V gene TRBV7-9 combines with J gene TRBJ2-5; D tentatively fits TRBD1 or TRBD2 (5 bases each). Sequenced here: peripheral blood, sampled more than 4 months after surgery. The TCR was taken from a boy in the first two years of life with tuberous sclerosis and intractable seizures. The CDR3 spells CASSSREGVQETQYF. The CDR3 DNA reads as TGTGCCAGCAGCTCGAGGGAAGGGGTTCAAGAGACCCAGTACTTC. Filled out from reference TRBV7-9 and TRBJ2-5, the complete variable domain reads DTGVSQNPRHKITKRGQNVTFRCDPISEHNRLYWYRQTLGQGPEFLTYFQNEAQLEKSRLLSDRFSAERPKGSFSTLEIQRTEQGDSAMYLCASSSREGVQETQYFGPGTRLLVL.